The 18 T cell receptor beta chains in this list originate from one sample, sequenced in a study of blood T cell repertoires in COVID-19. Clones were read by immunoSEQ multiplex PCR, and TCRdb kept only the in-frame ones, dropping some. The table records 200,000 to 250,000 clones, approximately 80% of them present only once. Sequencing input: PBMCs or T cells enriched from blood (not recorded which). These receptors were obtained from a man in his 60s who had recovered from COVID-19.

The chain has TRBV5-1 and TRBJ1-2; D is ambiguous. This CDR3 spans 19 amino acids. Trimming removed 0 bases from V and 2 bases from J, with 23 bases in between. The V gene's germline CDR1 is SGHRS and CDR2 YFSETQ. The DNA for the CDR3 is TGCGCCAGCAGCTTGGGAAATCCGGGTTACCATCTTATCAACTATGGCTACACCTTC. This encodes CASSLGNPGYHLINYGYTF.

The chain joins TRBV9 to TRBJ1-1; D possibly corresponds to TRBD1 (6 bases). CDR3 length equals 13 residues. CDR1 is SGDLS, CDR2 YYNGEE, per germline. V lost 4 bases, J lost 3 bases, and 10 bases lay in between. The CDR3 here is CASSMDSYTEAFF. The CDR3 region has the DNA TGTGCCAGCAGCATGGACAGTTACACTGAAGCTTTCTTT.

This clone has just a few counts. The rearrangement joins TRBV7-6 to TRBJ2-7; D gene uncertain. Germline V gene data show CDR1 as SGHVS and CDR2 as FNYEAQ. The germline V and J ends were trimmed by 1 base and 2 bases, with 9 bases remaining between them. The CDR3 sequence is 14 residues long. CDR3 sequence (DNA): TGTGCCAGCAGCTTAGATCCCCGAGCCTACGAGCAGTACTTC. Residues: CASSLDPRAYEQYF.

This chain links TRBV18 with TRBJ2-7; unclear D gene. Germline assignment: CDR1 KGHSH and CDR2 LQKENI. V was trimmed by 1 base and J by 4 bases, leaving 5 bases between them. CDR3 length equals 12 residues. For the CDR3, the DNA is TGTGCCAGCTCACCACAAACTTACGAGCAGTACTTC. It encodes CASSPQTYEQYF.

The rearrangement links TRBV7-2 to TRBJ1-6; D gene ambiguous. This CDR3 has 15 residues. V lost 5 bases and J 10 bases, leaving 18 bases between the germline ends. Germline loops: CDR1 SGHTA, CDR2 FQGNSA. The CDR3 DNA is TGTGCCAGCAGCCTCGTCCTTCGGGCGGGGTCACCCCTCCACTTT. Amino acid sequence: CASSLVLRAGSPLHF.

The V and J genes are TRBV7-8 and TRBJ2-7, with 13 bases aligning to TRBD2. V shed 6 bases and J 3 bases; nucleotides not matched to a gene: 5. Germline CDR1 is SGHVS and CDR2 is FQNEAQ. The CDR3 consists of 15 residues. CDR3 loop: CASSLLAGGFYEQYF. CDR3 nucleotides: TGTGCCAGCAGTTTACTAGCGGGGGGGTTCTACGAGCAGTACTTC.

This rearrangement joins TRBV30 to TRBJ1-4; no reliable D call. Germline V gene data show CDR1 as GTSNPN and CDR2 as SVGIG (reference sequence). The CDR3 runs 10 residues. This CDR3 is CHGGGEKLFF. In DNA form, the CDR3 reads TGTCATGGAGGTGGTGAAAAACTGTTTTTT.

The chain joins TRBV12-5 to TRBJ1-5; the D gene is possibly TRBD1 (5 bases). This CDR3 has 13 amino acids. V lost 6 bases and J 3 bases, leaving 9 bases between the germline ends. CDR1 LGHNT and CDR2 FRNRAP come from the germline V gene. The CDR3 DNA follows: TGTGCTAGTGGGACAGAAAACAATCAGCCCCAGCATTTT. It yields the protein CASGTENNQPQHF.

This chain connects TRBV10-3 to TRBJ2-1, with 8 bases matching TRBD2. The CDR3 has 15 amino acids. Losses at the gene ends were 6 bases for V and 0 bases for J; bases not matched to a gene: 4. Germline CDR1 ENHRY, CDR2 SYGVKD. The chain's CDR3 is CAIRGSGGSYNEQFF. The CDR3 nucleotides are TGTGCCATCAGGGGGAGCGGGGGCTCCTACAATGAGCAGTTCTTC.

This chain joins TRBV18 and TRBJ1-3; no clear D. Deletions cut 1 base from V and 0 bases from J, with 10 bases between. The CDR3 contains 16 residues. Germline V gene sequence: CDR1 KGHSH, CDR2 LQKENI. The CDR3 loop is CASSPLTHSSGNTIYF. CDR3 nucleotides: TGTGCCAGCTCACCACTGACACACAGCTCTGGAAACACCATATATTTT.

The V and J genes are TRBV14 and TRBJ1-4; D might be TRBD1 (5 bases). Germline assignment: CDR1 SGHDN and CDR2 FVKESK. CDR3 size: 16 residues. The ends were cut back, 1 base at V and 3 bases at J, with 12 bases in the middle. CDR3 sequence: CASSQGAPGANEKLFF. CDR3 coding DNA: TGTGCCAGCAGCCAAGGAGCGCCGGGGGCTAATGAAAAACTGTTTTTT.

The genes are TRBV10-2 and TRBJ2-6; possible D gene TRBD1, 7 bases. V lost 6 bases to trimming and J lost 3 bases, with 12 bases between them. This CDR3 comprises 15 residues. Germline V lookup: CDR1 WSHSY, CDR2 SAAADI. CDR3 bases: TGCGCCAGCAGCAGGGGGGCGGATGGGGCCAACGTCCTGACTTTC. Residues: CASSRGADGANVLTF.

The chain is built from TRBV7-6 and TRBJ2-7; D ambiguous. Trimming cost V 7 bases and J 0 bases, with 10 bases left between them. There are 13 residues in the CDR3. Germline-derived CDR1 and CDR2 are SGHVS and FNYEAQ. The CDR3 DNA sequence: TGTGCCAGCATCAGTCCGATCTCCTACGAGCAGTACTTC. Amino acid sequence: CASISPISYEQYF.

The chain couples TRBV2 to TRBJ1-1; D is possibly TRBD1 (6 bases). CDR3 length equals 14 residues. CDR1 SNHLY and CDR2 FYNNEI come from the germline V gene. V shed 8 bases and J shed 2 bases, with 15 bases lying between them. CDR3: CASVTGTLNTEAFF. CDR3 nucleotides: TGTGCCAGCGTCACCGGGACATTAAACACTGAAGCTTTCTTT.

This clone is a singleton in its sample. V usage is TRBV6-2 or TRBV6-3 and J usage is TRBJ2-1; 9 bases are a match to TRBD2. Germline CDR1 and CDR2: MNHEY and SVGEGT. The CDR3 is made up of 16 amino acids. V was clipped by 0 bases and J by 9 bases; unmatched bases: 9. Here the CDR3 DNA reads TGTGCCAGCAGTTACTCCGGCGGGGGGGGAGGTAGTGAGCAGTTCTTC. Translation gives CASSYSGGGGGSEQFF.

This clone was observed a handful of times. The chain is built from TRBV7-9 and TRBJ1-6, with D hard to call. V was cut by 5 bases and J by 7 bases, with 9 bases left in between. Germline values: CDR1 SEHNR, CDR2 FQNEAQ (reference sequence). The CDR3 is 13 amino acids. CDR3 protein: CASSRVVNSPLHF. The CDR3 coding sequence is TGTGCCAGCAGCCGGGTCGTGAATTCACCCCTCCACTTT. Looking up the rest from reference TRBV7-9 and TRBJ1-6 gives the full variable domain: DTGVSQNPRHKITKRGQNVTFRCDPISEHNRLYWYRQTLGQGPEFLTYFQNEAQLEKSRLLSDRFSAERPKGSFSTLEIQRTEQGDSAMYLCASSRVVNSPLHFGNGTRLTVT.

This rearrangement joins TRBV19 to TRBJ2-2; 7 bases match TRBD2. V trimming: 4 bases; J trimming: 6 bases; junction bases outside the gene matches: 5. Germline CDR1 LNHDA, CDR2 SQIVND (reference sequence). This CDR3 comprises 14 residues. CDR3 sequence reads: CASSTQTSSGELFF. The CDR3 DNA follows: TGTGCCAGTAGTACCCAGACTAGCTCCGGGGAGCTGTTTTTT.

This clone was detected only a few times. The gene calls are TRBV3-1 (or the pseudogene TRBV3-2) and TRBJ2-5; 8 nucleotides line up with TRBD2. Trimming removed 4 bases from V and 7 bases from J; junction bases left unmatched: 11. This CDR3 region has 15 residues. Per the germline V gene, CDR1 is LGHDT and CDR2 is YNNKEL (reference sequence). CDR3 sequence (DNA): TGTGCCAGCAGCCTTGGACTAGCTCATAGAGGGACCCAGTACTTC. It codes for CASSLGLAHRGTQYF.